Below, one T cell receptor (beta chain) is given with its context. Its binding antigen is unknown. Base qualities were left out, and no much larger clone turns up one base away. The donors were healthy, HIV-negative adults with no recently reported acute infections or vaccinations. All donors were Caucasian adults living in Nashville, Tennessee, USA. CD4+ T cells were enriched by magnetic negative selection; naive cells were then positively selected on CD45RA, and the negative fraction formed the memory subset. Blood was obtained by leukapheresis, after which PBMCs were separated by Ficoll-Histopaque density gradient centrifugation and cryopreserved in liquid nitrogen vapor phase. Purity and quantity of every magnetically sorted T cell population were checked by analytical flow cytometry. Each sorted fraction had its genomic DNA isolated and then quantified by UV absorbance on a Nanodrop 2000c. Taken from cysteine to phenylalanine, the CDR3 has 14 residues. The DNA shown is the 42-base CDR3, in frame from base 1. Based on the germline V gene (reference sequence), the CDR1 and CDR2 sequences are LNHNV and YYDKDF. V is reduced by 3 bases and J by 11 bases, leaving a spacing of 17 bases between them.

TCR CDR3 regions were amplified from genomic DNA by multiplex PCR using the deep immunoSEQ assay. For each cell subset, the extracted genomic DNA was distributed evenly across all wells of several immunoSEQ 96-well plates, and each plate served as one replicate. For sorted subsets, each replicate PCR was loaded with approximately 200 ng genomic DNA, equivalent to 30,000 to 35,000 T cell genomes. The purified libraries were quantified using a Qubit 3.0 fluorometer, sized with a Bioanalyzer 2100, and then quantified again using the KAPA Library Quantification kit. A separate single-read 150-cycle Illumina NextSeq 550 flow cell was used to sequence each immunoSEQ 96-well plate. Per the source publication's procedure: Because the immunoSEQ output included only junctional sequences and no quality scores, the filtering could not be the same as the filtering used for full-length reads. To assign V/J genes and CDR3, sequences were annotated using PyIR, a Python wrapper for IgBLAST v1.9, with IMGT germline references. Reads were filtered out if the reads had weak V/J assignments (E-value above 1e-6), no CDR3, stop codons, out-of-frame junctions, or ambiguous translated residues. V3J clonotypes were defined as sequences sharing the same inferred V gene, J gene, and CDR3 amino acid sequence. Percentage overlap between repertoires was calculated by dividing the number of shared unique clonotypes by the size of the smaller repertoire. Richness of each repertoire was evaluated using RTK rarefaction, the Chao1 estimator, and Recon v2.1 estimates of unobserved clonotypes. Generation probabilities for all TCRbeta clonotypes obtained by the gDNA method from a handful of donors were computed using OLGA. In its TCRdb copy, this immuneACCESS table keeps in-frame sequences only and misses some clones. Where compared with another copy, unresolved V genes explain less than half of these, and the others have no known cause. That table is the source of V, J and clone size, and D and trimming were worked out from the DNA. The sample data list about 1.1 million clones, and about 84% of these were observed just once. Around 0.47% of the sample lies in the top ten.

This sample was included in a study of shared clonotypes between healthy human individuals (TCRdb year 2020). At the level of the whole study: The cohort included three men and a couple of women between 18 and 49 years of age. For each donor, CD4 naive and CD4 memory were each run on three plates, CD8 naive on two plates, and CD8 memory on one plate. To estimate repertoire size and how much clonotypes are shared between individuals, the study performed deep sequencing of blood TCR repertoires from a few healthy adults. To increase sequencing depth and limit assay-specific biases, different laboratories used diverse techniques to prepare libraries and sequence TCR repertoires. Per donor, leukapheresis produced somewhere between about 0.85 and 10 billion PBMCs.

Overall results and qualifications from the work: Naive subsets generally had larger estimated clonotype richness than memory subsets. Based on pairwise subsampling, the degree of clonotype sharing among donors was expected to be affected by sequencing depth. Sharing across several donors was observed for approximately 4.6% of naive CD4, less than 4% of naive CD8, over 2% of memory CD4, and around 0.44% of memory CD8 clonotypes. Compared with non-shared clonotypes, the clonotypes found in all four sorted-subset donors had higher generation probabilities. Incomplete sequencing was indicated by rarefaction of sorted-subset datasets, despite the large sequencing depth. The small number of donors limited the genetic and exposure-history diversity represented. Sampling was restricted to blood, and TCR repertoires in tissue are likely to differ from TCR repertoires in blood.

The receptor comes from a man between 18 and 35 years old in good health. Some clones in this sample may be carry-over from other donors' samples. Recombination linked TRBV15 to TRBJ1-3; confidence is insufficient to name the D gene. Sample: memory CD4+ T cells from PBMCs. The cell subset or site label of this sample denotes: CD45RA-negative fraction. The DNA sequence is as follows: TGTGCCACCAGCAGCCGGGGAGGCGAAGGCGCCATATATTTT. Its protein is CATSSRGGEGAIYF.